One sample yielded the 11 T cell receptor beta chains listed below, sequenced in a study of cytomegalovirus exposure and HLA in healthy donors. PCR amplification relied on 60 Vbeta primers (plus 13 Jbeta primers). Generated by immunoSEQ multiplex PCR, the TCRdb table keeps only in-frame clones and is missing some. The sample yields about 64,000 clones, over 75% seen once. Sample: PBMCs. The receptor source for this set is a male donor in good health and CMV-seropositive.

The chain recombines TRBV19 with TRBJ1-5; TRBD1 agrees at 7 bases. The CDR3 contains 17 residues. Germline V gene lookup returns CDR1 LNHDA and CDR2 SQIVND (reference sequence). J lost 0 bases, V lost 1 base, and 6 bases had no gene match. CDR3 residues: CASSIASRGNSNQPQHF. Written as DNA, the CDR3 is TGTGCCAGTAGTATAGCCAGCAGGGGGAATAGCAATCAGCCCCAGCATTTT.

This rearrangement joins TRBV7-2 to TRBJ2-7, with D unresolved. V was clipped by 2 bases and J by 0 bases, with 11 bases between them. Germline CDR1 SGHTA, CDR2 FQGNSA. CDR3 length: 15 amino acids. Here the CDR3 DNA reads TGTGCCAGCAGCTTATCCAGCGATAGCTCCTACGAGCAGTACTTC. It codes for CASSLSSDSSYEQYF.

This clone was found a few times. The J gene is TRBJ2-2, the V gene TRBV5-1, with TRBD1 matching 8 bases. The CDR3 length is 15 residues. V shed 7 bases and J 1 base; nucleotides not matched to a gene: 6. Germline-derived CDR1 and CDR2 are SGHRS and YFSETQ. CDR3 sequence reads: CASQFGQGNTGELFF. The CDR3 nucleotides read TGCGCCAGCCAGTTTGGACAGGGGAACACCGGGGAGCTGTTTTTT.

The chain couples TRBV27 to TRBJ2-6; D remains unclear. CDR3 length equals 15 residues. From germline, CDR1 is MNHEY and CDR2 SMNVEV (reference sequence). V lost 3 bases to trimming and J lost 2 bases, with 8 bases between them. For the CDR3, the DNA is TGTGCCAGCAGTTTTGGGCGTACTGGGGCCAACGTCCTGACTTTC. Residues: CASSFGRTGANVLTF.

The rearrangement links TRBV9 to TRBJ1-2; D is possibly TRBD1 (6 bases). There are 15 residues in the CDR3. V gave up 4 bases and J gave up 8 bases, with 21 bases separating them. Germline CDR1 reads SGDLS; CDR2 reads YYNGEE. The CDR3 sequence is CASSPGQSEGYGYTF. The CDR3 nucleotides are TGTGCCAGCAGCCCCGGACAGTCCGAGGGGTACGGCTACACCTTC.

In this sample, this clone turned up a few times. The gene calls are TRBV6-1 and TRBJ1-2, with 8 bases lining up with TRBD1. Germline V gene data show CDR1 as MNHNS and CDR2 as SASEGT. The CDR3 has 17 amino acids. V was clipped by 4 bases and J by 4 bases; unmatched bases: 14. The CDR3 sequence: CASSGGTGLTPVYGYTF. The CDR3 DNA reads TGTGCCAGCAGTGGGGGGACAGGTCTTACTCCCGTCTATGGCTACACCTTC.

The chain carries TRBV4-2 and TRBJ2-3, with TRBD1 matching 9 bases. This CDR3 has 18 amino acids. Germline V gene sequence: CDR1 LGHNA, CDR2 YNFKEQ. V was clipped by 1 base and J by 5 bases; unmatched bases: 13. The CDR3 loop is CASSQVGTGTGTQDTQYF. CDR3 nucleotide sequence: TGTGCCAGCAGCCAAGTAGGAACCGGGACAGGGACCCAAGATACGCAGTATTTT.

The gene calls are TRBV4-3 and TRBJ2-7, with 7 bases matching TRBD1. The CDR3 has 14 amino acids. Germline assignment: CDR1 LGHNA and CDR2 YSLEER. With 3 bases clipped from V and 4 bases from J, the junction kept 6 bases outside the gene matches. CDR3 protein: CASSHGTDLYEQYF. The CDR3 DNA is TGCGCCAGCAGCCATGGGACAGATCTTTACGAGCAGTACTTC.

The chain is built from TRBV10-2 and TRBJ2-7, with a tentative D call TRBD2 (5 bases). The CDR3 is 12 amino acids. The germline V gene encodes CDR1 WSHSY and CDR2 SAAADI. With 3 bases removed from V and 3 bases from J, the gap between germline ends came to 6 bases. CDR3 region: CASSDRDYEQYF. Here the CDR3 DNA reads TGCGCCAGCAGTGATCGGGACTACGAGCAGTACTTC.

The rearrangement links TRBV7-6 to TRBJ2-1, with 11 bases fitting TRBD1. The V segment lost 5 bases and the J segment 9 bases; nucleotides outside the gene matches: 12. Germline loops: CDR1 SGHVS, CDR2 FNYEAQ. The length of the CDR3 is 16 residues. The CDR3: CASSHRDRGTGVEQFF. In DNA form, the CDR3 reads TGTGCCAGCAGCCACCGGGACAGGGGGACGGGTGTTGAGCAGTTCTTC.

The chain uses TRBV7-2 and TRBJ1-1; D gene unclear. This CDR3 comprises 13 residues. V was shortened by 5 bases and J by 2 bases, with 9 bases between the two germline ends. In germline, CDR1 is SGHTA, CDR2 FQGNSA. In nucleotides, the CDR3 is TGTGCCAGCAGCCGCCGGGGTAACACTGAAGCTTTCTTT. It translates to CASSRRGNTEAFF.